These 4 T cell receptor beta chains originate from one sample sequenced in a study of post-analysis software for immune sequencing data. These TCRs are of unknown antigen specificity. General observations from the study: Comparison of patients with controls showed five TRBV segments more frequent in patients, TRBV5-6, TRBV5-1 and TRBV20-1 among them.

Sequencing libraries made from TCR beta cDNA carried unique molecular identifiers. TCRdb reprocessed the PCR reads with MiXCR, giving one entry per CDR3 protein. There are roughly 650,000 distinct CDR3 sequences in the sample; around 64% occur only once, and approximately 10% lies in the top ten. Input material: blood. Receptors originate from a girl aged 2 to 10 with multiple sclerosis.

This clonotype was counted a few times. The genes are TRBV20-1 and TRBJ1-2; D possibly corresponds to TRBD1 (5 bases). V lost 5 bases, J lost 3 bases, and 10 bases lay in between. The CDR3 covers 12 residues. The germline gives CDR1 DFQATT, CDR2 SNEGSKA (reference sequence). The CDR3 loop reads CSALGRHYGYTF. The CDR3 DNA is TGCAGTGCTTTGGGGCGGCACTATGGCTACACCTTC.

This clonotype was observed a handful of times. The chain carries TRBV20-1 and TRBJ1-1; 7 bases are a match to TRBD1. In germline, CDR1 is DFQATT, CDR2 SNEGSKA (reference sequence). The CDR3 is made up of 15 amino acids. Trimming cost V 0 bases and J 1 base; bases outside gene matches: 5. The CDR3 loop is CSARDPRDRNTEAFF. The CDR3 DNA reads TGCAGTGCTAGAGACCCCCGGGACAGGAACACTGAAGCTTTCTTT.

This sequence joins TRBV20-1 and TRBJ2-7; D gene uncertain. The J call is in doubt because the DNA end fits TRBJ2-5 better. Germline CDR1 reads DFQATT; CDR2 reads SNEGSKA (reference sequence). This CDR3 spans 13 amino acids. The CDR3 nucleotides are TGCAGTGCTAGAGGTCAGGTTGGAGAGACCCAGTACTTC. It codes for CSARGQVGETQYF.

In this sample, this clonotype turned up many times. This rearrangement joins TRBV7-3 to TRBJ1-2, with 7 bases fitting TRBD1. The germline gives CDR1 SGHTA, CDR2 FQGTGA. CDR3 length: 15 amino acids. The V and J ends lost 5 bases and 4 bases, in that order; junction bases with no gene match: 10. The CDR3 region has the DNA TGTGCCAGCAGCCCCAAAAGCGGGACAGTCTATGGCTACACCTTC. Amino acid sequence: CASSPKSGTVYGYTF.